A selection of T cell receptor beta chains follows, all from one sample in a study of T cells in Graves' hyperthyroidism and ophthalmopathy. TCRdb re-analysed the multiplex PCR reads in MiXCR, keeping a single row per CDR3 protein. The sample has about 200,000 distinct CDR3 sequences, roughly 15% seen once. Sequencing input: blood. The receptors come from a man between 50 and 59 years old with Graves' hyperthyroidism. The CDR3 runs from the conserved cysteine through the conserved F or W. D genes are given only for firm matches. Clone size is given for some rows only: seen once, a few or many times, or a class if the clone is expanded.

CDR3 protein: CASRVRASGSYEQYF
CDR3 DNA: TGTGCCAGCAGAGTCCGGGCTAGCGGTTCCTACGAGCAGTACTTC
D gene: TRBD2
J gene: TRBJ2-7
clone size: -
V gene: TRBV7-2

CDR3 protein: CATSDFKGGGDTQYF
CDR3 DNA: TGTGCCACCAGTGATTTCAAGGGAGGTGGAGATACGCAGTATTTT
D gene: -
J gene: TRBJ2-3
clone size: -
V gene: TRBV24-1

CDR3 protein: CASSLSGPREQYF
CDR3 DNA: TGTGCCAGCAGCTTAAGCGGGCCAAGAGAGCAGTACTTC
D gene: -
J gene: TRBJ2-5
clone size: many
V gene: TRBV7-2

CDR3 protein: CASSLGPWGGETQYF
CDR3 DNA: TGTGCCAGCAGCCTGGGTCCCTGGGGCGGGGAGACCCAGTACTTC
D gene: -
J gene: TRBJ2-5
clone size: few
V gene: TRBV11-2

CDR3 protein: CASSFLSDGPTNEKLFF
CDR3 DNA: TGTGCCAGCAGCTTTTTATCCGACGGACCAACTAATGAAAAACTGTTTTTT
D gene: -
J gene: TRBJ1-4
clone size: many
V gene: TRBV11-2

CDR3 protein: CASSLTWTAQETQYF
CDR3 DNA: TGCGCCAGCAGCTTGACCTGGACAGCTCAAGAGACCCAGTACTTC
D gene: -
J gene: TRBJ2-5
clone size: -
V gene: TRBV5-1

CDR3 protein: CASSYGLAGSSYEQYF
CDR3 DNA: TGTGCCAGCAGCTACGGACTAGCGGGAAGCTCCTACGAGCAGTACTTC
D gene: TRBD2
J gene: TRBJ2-7
clone size: -
V gene: TRBV5-8

CDR3 protein: CASSVRQGMPYEQYF
CDR3 DNA: TGTGCCAGCAGTGTCCGACAGGGGATGCCCTACGAGCAGTACTTC
D gene: TRBD1
J gene: TRBJ2-7
clone size: many
V gene: TRBV2

CDR3 protein: CASSLARLTTVVISFF
CDR3 DNA: TGTGCCAGCAGCTTAGCGAGGTTGACTACAGTAGTGATTTCTTTCTTT
D gene: -
J gene: TRBJ1-1
clone size: -
V gene: TRBV7-8

CDR3 protein: CASSATLTGGWDQPQHF
CDR3 DNA: TGTGCCAGCAGTGCCACCCTTACAGGGGGCTGGGATCAGCCCCAGCATTTT
D gene: TRBD1
J gene: TRBJ1-5
clone size: few
V gene: TRBV6-1

CDR3 protein: CASSTTRTNYGYTF
CDR3 DNA: TGTGCCAGCAGTACTACAAGGACTAACTATGGCTACACCTTC
D gene: -
J gene: TRBJ1-2
clone size: -
V gene: TRBV28

CDR3 protein: CASSSGQVDGYTF
CDR3 DNA: TGTGCCAGCAGCTCGGGACAGGTCGATGGCTACACCTTC
D gene: TRBD1
J gene: TRBJ1-2
clone size: many
V gene: TRBV28

CDR3 protein: CASSSTSGLYNEQFF
CDR3 DNA: TGTGCCAGCAGCTCAACTAGCGGGTTATACAATGAGCAGTTCTTC
D gene: TRBD2
J gene: TRBJ2-1
clone size: few
V gene: TRBV7-9

CDR3 protein: CASSTLGTGLAHPEQFF
CDR3 DNA: TGTGCCAGCAGTACTTTGGGGACGGGACTAGCTCATCCTGAGCAGTTCTTC
D gene: TRBD2
J gene: TRBJ2-1
clone size: -
V gene: TRBV2

CDR3 protein: CSVNPGGTEAFF
CDR3 DNA: TGCAGCGTCAACCCTGGAGGGACTGAAGCTTTCTTT
D gene: -
J gene: TRBJ1-1
clone size: few
V gene: TRBV29-1

CDR3 protein: CASSSWTGFYNEQFF
CDR3 DNA: TGTGCCAGCAGCTCATGGACAGGGTTCTACAATGAGCAGTTCTTC
D gene: TRBD1
J gene: TRBJ2-1
clone size: -
V gene: TRBV5-1

CDR3 protein: CASSQSGTSAFF
CDR3 DNA: TGTGCCAGCAGCCAAAGTGGGACTAGCGCGTTCTTC
D gene: TRBD2
J gene: TRBJ2-1
clone size: many
V gene: TRBV3-1

CDR3 protein: CSALPLAGGPYTQYF
CDR3 DNA: TGCAGTGCTCTACCACTAGCGGGAGGGCCATATACGCAGTATTTT
D gene: TRBD2
J gene: TRBJ2-3
clone size: few
V gene: TRBV20-1

CDR3 protein: CSARDGLAGGNIYEQYF
CDR3 DNA: TGCAGTGCTAGAGATGGACTAGCGGGAGGCAATATCTACGAGCAGTACTTC
D gene: TRBD2
J gene: TRBJ2-7
clone size: -
V gene: TRBV20-1

CDR3 protein: CATSSGRADRIYEQYF
CDR3 DNA: TGTGCCACCAGCAGTGGACGAGCGGACCGCATCTACGAGCAGTACTTC
D gene: -
J gene: TRBJ2-7
clone size: few
V gene: TRBV15

CDR3 protein: CASSPDRGGQPQHF
CDR3 DNA: TGTGCCAGCAGTCCGGACAGGGGTGGTCAGCCCCAGCATTTT
D gene: TRBD1
J gene: TRBJ1-5
clone size: many
V gene: TRBV27

CDR3 protein: CASSSSTGGETQYF
CDR3 DNA: TGTGCCAGCAGCTCTTCGACAGGGGGGGAGACCCAGTACTTC
D gene: TRBD1
J gene: TRBJ2-5
clone size: many
V gene: TRBV7-9

CDR3 protein: CASSPGTYYGYTF
CDR3 DNA: TGTGCCAGCAGCCCCGGGACCTACTATGGCTACACCTTC
D gene: -
J gene: TRBJ1-2
clone size: few
V gene: TRBV11-2